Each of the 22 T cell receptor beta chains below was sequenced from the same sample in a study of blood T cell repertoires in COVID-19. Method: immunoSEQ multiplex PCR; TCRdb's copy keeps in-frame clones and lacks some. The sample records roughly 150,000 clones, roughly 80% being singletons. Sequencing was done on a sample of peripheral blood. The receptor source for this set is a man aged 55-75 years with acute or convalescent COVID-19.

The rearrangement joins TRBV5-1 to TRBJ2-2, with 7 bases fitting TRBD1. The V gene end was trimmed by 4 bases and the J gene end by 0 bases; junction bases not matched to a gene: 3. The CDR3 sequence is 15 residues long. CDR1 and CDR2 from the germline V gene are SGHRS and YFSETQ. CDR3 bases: TGCGCCAGCAGCACCGACAGGGCGAACACCGGGGAGCTGTTTTTT. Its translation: CASSTDRANTGELFF.

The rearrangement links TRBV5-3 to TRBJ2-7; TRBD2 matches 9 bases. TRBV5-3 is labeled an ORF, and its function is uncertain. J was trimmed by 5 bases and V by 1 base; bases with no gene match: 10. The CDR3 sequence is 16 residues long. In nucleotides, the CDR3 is TGTGCCAGAAGCTTGTTAGCGGGGGTCGAGGGGCACGAGCAGTACTTC. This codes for CARSLLAGVEGHEQYF.

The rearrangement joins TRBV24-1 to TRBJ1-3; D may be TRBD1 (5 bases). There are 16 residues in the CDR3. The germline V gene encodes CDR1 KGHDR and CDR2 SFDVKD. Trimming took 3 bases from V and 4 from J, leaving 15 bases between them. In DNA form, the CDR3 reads TGTGCCACCAGTGATCTGCTACGGGGGAAAGGAAACACCATATATTTT. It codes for CATSDLLRGKGNTIYF.

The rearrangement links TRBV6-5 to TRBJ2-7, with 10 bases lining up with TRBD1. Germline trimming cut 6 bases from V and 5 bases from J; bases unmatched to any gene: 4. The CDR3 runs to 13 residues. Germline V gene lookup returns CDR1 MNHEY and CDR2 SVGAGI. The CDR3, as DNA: TGTGCCAGCAGGGGGACAGGGGATGACGAGCAGTACTTC. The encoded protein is CASRGTGDDEQYF.

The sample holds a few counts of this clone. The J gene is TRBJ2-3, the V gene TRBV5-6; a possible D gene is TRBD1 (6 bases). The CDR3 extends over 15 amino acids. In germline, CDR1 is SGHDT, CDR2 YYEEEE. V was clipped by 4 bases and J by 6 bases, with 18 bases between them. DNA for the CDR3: TGTGCCAGCAGCCCACAGGGTTATGGTGCGGATACGCAGTATTTT. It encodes CASSPQGYGADTQYF.

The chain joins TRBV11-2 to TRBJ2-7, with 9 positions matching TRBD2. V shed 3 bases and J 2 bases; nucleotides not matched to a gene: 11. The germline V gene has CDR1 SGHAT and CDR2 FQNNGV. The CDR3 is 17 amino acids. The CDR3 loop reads CASSFLAGSRPTYEQYF. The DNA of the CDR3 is TGTGCCAGCAGCTTCCTAGCGGGGTCACGACCTACCTACGAGCAGTACTTC.

The CDR3 DNA reads TGTGCCAGTAGTTACGGTCGGGGCCAAGAGACCCAGTACTTC. It yields the protein CASSYGRGQETQYF. This rearrangement joins TRBV19 to TRBJ2-5, with TRBD2 as a possible D gene (5 bases). V was clipped by 5 bases and J by 1 base, with 11 bases between them. CDR1 LNHDA and CDR2 SQIVND come from the germline V gene (reference sequence). The CDR3 is made up of 14 amino acids.

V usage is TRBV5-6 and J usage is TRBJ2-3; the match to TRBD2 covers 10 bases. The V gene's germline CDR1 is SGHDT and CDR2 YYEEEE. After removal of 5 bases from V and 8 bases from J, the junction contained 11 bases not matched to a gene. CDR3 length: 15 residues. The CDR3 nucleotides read TGTGCCAGCAGTTCCGGGGCTAGCGGGGGCCTTACGCAGTATTTT. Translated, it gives CASSSGASGGLTQYF.

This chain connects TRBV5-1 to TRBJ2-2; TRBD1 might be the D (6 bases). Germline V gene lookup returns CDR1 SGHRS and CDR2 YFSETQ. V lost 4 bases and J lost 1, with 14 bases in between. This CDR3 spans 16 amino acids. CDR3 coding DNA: TGCGCCAGCAGCCCGGGACAACCATTGAACACCGGGGAGCTGTTTTTT. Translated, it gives CASSPGQPLNTGELFF.

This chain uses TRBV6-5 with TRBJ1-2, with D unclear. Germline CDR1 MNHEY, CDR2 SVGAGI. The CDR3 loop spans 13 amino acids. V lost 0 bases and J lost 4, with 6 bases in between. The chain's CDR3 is CASSYSKAYGYTF. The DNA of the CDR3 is TGTGCCAGCAGTTACTCGAAAGCCTATGGCTACACCTTC.

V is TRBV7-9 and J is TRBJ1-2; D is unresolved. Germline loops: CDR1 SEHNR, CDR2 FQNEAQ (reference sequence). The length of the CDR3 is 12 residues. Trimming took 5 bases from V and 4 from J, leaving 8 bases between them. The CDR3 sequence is CASSPHSYGYTF. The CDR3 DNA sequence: TGTGCCAGCAGCCCCCACTCCTATGGCTACACCTTC.

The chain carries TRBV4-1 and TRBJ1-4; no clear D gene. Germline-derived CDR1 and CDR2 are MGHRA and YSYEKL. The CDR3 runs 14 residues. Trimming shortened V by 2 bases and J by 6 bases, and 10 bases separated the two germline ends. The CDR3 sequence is CASSQSVTDEKLFF. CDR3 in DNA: TGCGCCAGCAGCCAATCCGTCACAGATGAAAAACTGTTTTTT.

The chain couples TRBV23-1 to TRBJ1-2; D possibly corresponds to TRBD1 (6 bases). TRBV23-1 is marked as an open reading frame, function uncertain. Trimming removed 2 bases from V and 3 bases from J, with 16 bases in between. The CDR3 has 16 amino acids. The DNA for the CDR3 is TGCGCCAGCAGTCAACCTGGACAGCCGTTTCACTATGGCTACACCTTC. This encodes CASSQPGQPFHYGYTF.

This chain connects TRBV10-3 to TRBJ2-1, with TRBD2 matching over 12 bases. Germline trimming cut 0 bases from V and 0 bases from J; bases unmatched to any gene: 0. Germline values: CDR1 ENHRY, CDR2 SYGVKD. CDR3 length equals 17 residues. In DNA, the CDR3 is TGTGCCATCAGTGAGTCGGGACTAGCGGGCTCCTACAATGAGCAGTTCTTC. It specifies CAISESGLAGSYNEQFF.

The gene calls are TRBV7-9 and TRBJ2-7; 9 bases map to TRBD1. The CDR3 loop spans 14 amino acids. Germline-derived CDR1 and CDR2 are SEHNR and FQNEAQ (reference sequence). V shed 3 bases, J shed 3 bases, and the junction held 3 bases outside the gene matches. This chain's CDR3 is CASSFGQGRYEQYF. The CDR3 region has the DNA TGTGCCAGCAGCTTCGGACAGGGGCGCTACGAGCAGTACTTC.

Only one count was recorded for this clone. The CDR3 DNA reads TGTGCCAGCAGTTACGTAATTGGAGCCTCTGGAAACACCATATATTTT. This gives the protein CASSYVIGASGNTIYF. V usage is TRBV6-6 and J usage is TRBJ1-3; no clear D gene. This CDR3 has 16 amino acids. The germline V and J ends were trimmed by 2 bases and 0 bases, with 11 bases remaining between them. The germline CDR1 and CDR2 sequences are MNHNY and SVGAGI (reference sequence).

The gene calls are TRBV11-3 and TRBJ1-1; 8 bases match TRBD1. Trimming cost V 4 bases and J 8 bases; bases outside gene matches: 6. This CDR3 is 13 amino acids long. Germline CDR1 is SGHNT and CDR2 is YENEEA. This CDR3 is CASSSRQGREAFF. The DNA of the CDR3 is TGTGCCAGCAGCTCGAGACAGGGGCGGGAAGCTTTCTTT.

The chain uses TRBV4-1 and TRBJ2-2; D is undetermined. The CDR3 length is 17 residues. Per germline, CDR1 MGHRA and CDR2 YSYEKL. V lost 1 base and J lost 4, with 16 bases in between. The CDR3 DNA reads TGCGCCAGCAGCCAAGGAGGTAGTTTACGTGCCACCGGGGAGCTGTTTTTT. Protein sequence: CASSQGGSLRATGELFF.

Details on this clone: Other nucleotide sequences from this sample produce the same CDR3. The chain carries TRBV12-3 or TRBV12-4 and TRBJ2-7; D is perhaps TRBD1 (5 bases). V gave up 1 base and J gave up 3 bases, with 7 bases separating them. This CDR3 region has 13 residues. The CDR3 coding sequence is TGTGCCAGCAGTTTAGGACAGAACTACGAGCAGTACTTC. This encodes CASSLGQNYEQYF.

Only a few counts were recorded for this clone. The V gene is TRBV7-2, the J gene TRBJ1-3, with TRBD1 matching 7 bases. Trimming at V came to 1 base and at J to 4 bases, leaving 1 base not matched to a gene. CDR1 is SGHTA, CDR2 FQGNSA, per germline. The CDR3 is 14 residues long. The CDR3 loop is CASSLGTGGNTIYF. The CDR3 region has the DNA TGTGCCAGCAGCTTAGGGACAGGAGGAAACACCATATATTTT.

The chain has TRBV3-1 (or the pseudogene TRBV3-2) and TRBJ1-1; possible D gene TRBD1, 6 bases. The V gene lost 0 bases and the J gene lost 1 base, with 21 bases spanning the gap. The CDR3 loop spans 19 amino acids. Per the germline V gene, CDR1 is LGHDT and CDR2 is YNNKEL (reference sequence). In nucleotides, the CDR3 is TGTGCCAGCAGCCAAGATCGGGGCACCCTAAGGGGGGGGAACACTGAAGCTTTCTTT. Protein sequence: CASSQDRGTLRGGNTEAFF.

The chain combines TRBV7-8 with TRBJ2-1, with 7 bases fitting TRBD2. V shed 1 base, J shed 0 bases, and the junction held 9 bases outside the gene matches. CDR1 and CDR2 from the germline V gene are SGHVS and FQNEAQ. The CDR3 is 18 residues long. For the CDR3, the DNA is TGTGCCAGCAGCTTAGGGAGCGGGGCCCTGAGCTCCTACAATGAGCAGTTCTTC. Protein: CASSLGSGALSSYNEQFF.